The clone carrying this TCR beta chain was recorded many times. What it binds is unknown. Scientists amplified the TCR beta CDR3 regions from RNA transcripts. An opening RT-PCR round employed HTBI primers and preceded a second-round multiplex PCR. TCRdb redid the calling of the multiplex PCR reads with MiXCR, one entry per CDR3 protein. The sample contains fewer than 350,000 distinct CDR3 sequences, roughly 15% of which appear only once. Active ophthalmopathy (CAS at least 3, NOSPECS at least 4), lasting under 3 months. Uncontrolled infections, pregnancy, lactation or other autoimmune diseases led to patient exclusion. This specimen comes from a study of Graves' ophthalmopathy and Graves' hyperthyroidism. Overall study results and limits: Ophthalmopathy and stable hyperthyroidism were discriminated by a 13-signature model, with approximately 88% sensitivity and about 82% specificity.

The source of this sequence is an adult man with Graves' ophthalmopathy. The material sequenced was peripheral blood.

In DNA form, the CDR3 reads TGTGCCACCAGCAGAGACAGGGGTAGAGAGACCCAGTACTTC. This encodes CATSRDRGRETQYF. V and J are TRBV15 and TRBJ2-5; a weak D match, TRBD1 (6 bases). V gave up 0 bases and J gave up 4 bases, with 9 bases separating them. The V gene's germline CDR1 is LNHNV and CDR2 YYDKDF (reference sequence). The CDR3 covers 14 residues.